This TCR beta chain comes out of a study of blood T cells in healthy people across ages. Study results and limitations: Age brought a roughly linear fall in TCR beta diversity measured per million T cells. Among long-lived donors, naive CD4+ cells were more numerous and diversity higher than in aged donors. Researchers deemed the diversity estimates from one million T cells underestimates.

Remarks on this clonotype: Antigen: not known.

The use of a sample-barcoded 5' primer and a J-beta primer mix characterized a second PCR of about 7 to 12 cycles. Every cDNA molecule bore a tag from a template-switch adaptor containing 12 random nucleotides. TCRdb re-called the 5' RACE reads through MiXCR, storing one row per CDR3 protein. Of 1.5 million to 2 million distinct CDR3 sequences detected, 28% appear once; the ten largest clones hold roughly 8%. Germline V gene lookup returns CDR1 LNHNV and CDR2 YYDKDF (reference sequence). CDR3 length: 13 amino acids. V lost 5 bases to trimming and J lost 7 bases, with 13 bases between them. The sequence came from a woman aged 25 to 39 in good health. The sample consisted of blood. The chain joins TRBV15 to TRBJ2-3; D is possibly TRBD2 (5 bases). The CDR3 sequence: CATSPRPGNTQYF. CDR3 nucleotide sequence: TGTGCCACCAGCCCTCGACCCGGGAATACGCAGTATTTT.